These 11 T cell receptor beta chains were sequenced from one sample in a study of cytomegalovirus exposure and HLA in healthy donors. Primers: 60 Vbeta forward and 13 Jbeta reverse. Sequencing used immunoSEQ multiplex PCR; TCRdb keeps in-frame clones, though not all of them. The profile shows about 60,000 clones, approximately 89% of them singletons. Material: PBMCs. The receptors come from a man younger than 30 in good health and CMV-seronegative.

The chain combines TRBV2 with TRBJ2-1, with a tentative D call TRBD2 (5 bases). The CDR3 has 16 residues. V was clipped by 0 bases and J by 0 bases, with 9 bases between them. Germline V CDR1 and CDR2: SNHLY, FYNNEI. The CDR3 DNA sequence: TGTGCCAGCAGTGAAGCGACGGGGAGCTCCTACAATGAGCAGTTCTTC. Translation: CASSEATGSSYNEQFF.

This rearrangement joins TRBV15 to TRBJ2-5; D is ambiguous. The CDR3 has 13 residues. With 3 bases removed from V and 5 bases from J, the gap between germline ends came to 10 bases. Germline-derived CDR1 and CDR2 are LNHNV and YYDKDF (reference sequence). The CDR3 is CATSSPGRETQYF. The CDR3 DNA follows: TGTGCCACCAGCAGTCCGGGTCGCGAGACCCAGTACTTC.

V gene TRBV2 combines with J gene TRBJ1-5, with D possibly being TRBD1 (6 bases). CDR3 length: 16 residues. Germline values: CDR1 SNHLY, CDR2 FYNNEI. The V end was cut by 0 bases, the J end by 1 base, with 10 bases between. The DNA of the CDR3 is TGTGCCAGCAGTGAAGCCCCAGGGGTGAGCAATCAGCCCCAGCATTTT. Translation gives CASSEAPGVSNQPQHF.

The CDR3 region is CASSSQGSETQYF. DNA of the CDR3: TGTGCCAGCAGTTCACAGGGATCGGAGACCCAGTACTTC. The chain carries TRBV28 and TRBJ2-5, with a possible D match to TRBD1 (6 bases). This CDR3 spans 13 amino acids. Trimming removed 4 bases at V and 5 bases at J, with 11 bases between. The germline gives CDR1 MDHEN, CDR2 SYDVKM.

The rearrangement links TRBV7-9 to TRBJ1-1, with a tentative D call TRBD1 (5 bases). CDR1 SEHNR and CDR2 FQNEAQ come from the germline V gene (reference sequence). The germline V and J ends were trimmed by 0 bases and 2 bases, with 7 bases remaining between them. The CDR3 covers 14 residues. The CDR3 here is CASSLAGLNTEAFF. DNA for the CDR3: TGTGCCAGCAGCTTAGCGGGGCTAAACACTGAAGCTTTCTTT. The variable domain in full, with the rest retrieved from reference TRBV7-9 and TRBJ1-1, is DTGVSQNPRHKITKRGQNVTFRCDPISEHNRLYWYRQTLGQGPEFLTYFQNEAQLEKSRLLSDRFSAERPKGSFSTLEIQRTEQGDSAMYLCASSLAGLNTEAFFGQGTRLTVV.

In nucleotides, the CDR3 is TGTGCCAGCGATAGGGCGGGTCGGACAGGGGTCGCCGAGCAGTACTTC. Translation gives CASDRAGRTGVAEQYF. This sequence joins TRBV7-8 and TRBJ2-7, with 9 nucleotides matching TRBD1. This CDR3 contains 16 residues. The J segment lost 6 bases and the V segment lost 8 bases, leaving 17 bases of the junction unmatched. Germline V gene sequence: CDR1 SGHVS, CDR2 FQNEAQ. Filled out from reference TRBV7-8 and TRBJ2-7, the complete variable domain reads GAGVSQSPRYKVAKRGQDVALRCDPISGHVSLFWYQQALGQGPEFLTYFQNEAQLDKSGLPSDRFFAERPEGSVSTLKIQRTQQEDSAVYLCASDRAGRTGVAEQYFGPGTRLTVT.

The chain recombines TRBV9 with TRBJ2-1; maybe TRBD1 (6 bases). The length of the CDR3 is 14 residues. CDR1 SGDLS and CDR2 YYNGEE come from the germline V gene. V lost 0 bases, J lost 4 bases, and 8 bases lay in between. As DNA, the CDR3 is TGTGCCAGCAGCGTAGATACAGGGTACAATGAGCAGTTCTTC. Its protein is CASSVDTGYNEQFF.

In its sample, this clone was seen once. The chain couples TRBV11-3 to TRBJ1-1; weak D call: TRBD1 (5 bases). This CDR3 has 15 residues. CDR1 is SGHNT and CDR2 is YENEEA in the germline V gene. Trimming removed 0 bases at V and 1 base at J, with 9 bases between. DNA for the CDR3: TGTGCCAGCAGCTTAGATGCCCAGGGGAACACTGAAGCTTTCTTT. It yields the protein CASSLDAQGNTEAFF.

This chain joins TRBV2 and TRBJ1-1; tentative D call: TRBD1 (6 bases). The CDR3 is 11 residues long. The germline V gene encodes CDR1 SNHLY and CDR2 FYNNEI. CDR3 in DNA: TGTGCTACGGGACAGAACACTGAAGCTTTCTTT. Translation: CATGQNTEAFF.

This clone occurred once. The chain couples TRBV6-5 to TRBJ2-1; 10 bases are shared with TRBD2. Germline V gene lookup returns CDR1 MNHEY and CDR2 SVGAGI. This CDR3 is 15 amino acids long. After removal of 5 bases from V and 5 bases from J, the junction contained 6 bases not matched to a gene. The CDR3, as DNA: TGTGCCAGCAGTCCCCTAGCGGGGGTCAACAATGAGCAGTTCTTC. The encoded protein is CASSPLAGVNNEQFF.

The V gene is TRBV6-1, the J gene TRBJ1-2; 10 bases agree with TRBD1. V dropped 8 bases and J dropped 4; count of bases not matched to a gene: 4. Germline CDR1 MNHNS, CDR2 SASEGT. CDR3 length: 13 residues. CDR3 sequence reads: CASGGQGVYGYTF. CDR3 nucleotides: TGTGCCAGCGGCGGACAGGGGGTCTATGGCTACACCTTC.